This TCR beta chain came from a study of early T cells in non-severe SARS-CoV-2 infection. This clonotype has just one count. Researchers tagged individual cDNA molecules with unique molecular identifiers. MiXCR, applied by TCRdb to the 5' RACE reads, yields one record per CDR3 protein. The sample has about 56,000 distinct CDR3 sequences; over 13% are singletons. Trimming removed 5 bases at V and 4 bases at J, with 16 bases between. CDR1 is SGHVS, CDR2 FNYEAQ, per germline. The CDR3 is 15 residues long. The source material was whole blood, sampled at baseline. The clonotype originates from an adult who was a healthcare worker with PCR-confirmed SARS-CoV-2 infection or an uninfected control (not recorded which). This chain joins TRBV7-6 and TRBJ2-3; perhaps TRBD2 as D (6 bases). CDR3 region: CASSAGLMRSDTQYF. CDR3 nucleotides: TGTGCCAGCAGCGCGGGACTCATGAGGTCAGATACGCAGTATTTT.